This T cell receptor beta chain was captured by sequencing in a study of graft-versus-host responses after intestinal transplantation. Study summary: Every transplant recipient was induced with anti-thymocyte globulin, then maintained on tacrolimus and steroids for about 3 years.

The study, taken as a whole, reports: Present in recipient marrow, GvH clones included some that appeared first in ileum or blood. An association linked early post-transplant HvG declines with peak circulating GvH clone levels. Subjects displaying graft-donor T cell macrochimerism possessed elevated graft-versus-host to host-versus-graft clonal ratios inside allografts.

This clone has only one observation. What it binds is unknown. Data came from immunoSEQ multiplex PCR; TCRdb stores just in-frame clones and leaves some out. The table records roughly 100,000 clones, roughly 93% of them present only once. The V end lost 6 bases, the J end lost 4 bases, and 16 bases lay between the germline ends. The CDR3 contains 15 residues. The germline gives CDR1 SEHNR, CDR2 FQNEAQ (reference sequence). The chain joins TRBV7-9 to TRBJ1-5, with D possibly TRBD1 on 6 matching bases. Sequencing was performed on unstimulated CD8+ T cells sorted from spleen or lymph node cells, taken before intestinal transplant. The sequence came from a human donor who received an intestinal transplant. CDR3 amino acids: CASSSSDRPNQPQHF. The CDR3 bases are TGTGCCAGCAGTTCGTCGGACAGACCAAATCAGCCCCAGCATTTT. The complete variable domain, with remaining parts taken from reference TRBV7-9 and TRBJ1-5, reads DTGVSQNPRHKITKRGQNVTFRCDPISEHNRLYWYRQTLGQGPEFLTYFQNEAQLEKSRLLSDRFSAERPKGSFSTLEIQRTEQGDSAMYLCASSSSDRPNQPQHFGDGTRLSIL.